This TCR beta chain appears in the sequencing data of a study of metastatic and nonmetastatic thyroid tumors. Original handling: The study built a papillary thyroid cancer distant-metastasis classifier from CDR3 differences across clinicopathological groups. Using MiXCR, TCRdb reanalyzed the PCR reads. TCRdb, not the authors, supplied the V and J calls. Of approximately 37,000 clones in the sample, about 17% were seen once. This clone was observed at least ten times. Ahead of thyroid surgery, no patient had received treatment of any kind. Between the trimmed V and J ends, which lost 3 bases and 8 bases, there was a span of 11 bases. The CDR3 is 14 amino acids. Germline CDR1 reads LGHDT; CDR2 reads YNNKEL (reference sequence).

The chain recombines TRBV3-1 with TRBJ1-6; tentative D call: TRBD1 (6 bases). The sample was blood. This receptor was identified in a female donor with papillary thyroid cancer or a benign thyroid nodule (not recorded which). Some clones in this sample may be carry-over from other donors' samples. This chain's CDR3 is CASSQGSGDSPLHF. CDR3 sequence (DNA): TGTGCCAGCAGCCAGGGCTCAGGGGATTCACCCCTCCACTTT.